This T cell receptor beta chain was captured by sequencing in a study of cytomegalovirus exposure and HLA in healthy donors. Study-wide findings and caveats: Indistinguishable V segments, including TRBV6-2 and TRBV6-3, were excluded. Roughly uniform sequencing depth across donors was assumed, possibly incorrectly.

The CDR3 is 15 amino acids. The V gene end was trimmed by 6 bases and the J gene end by 7 bases; junction bases not matched to a gene: 9. The germline CDR1 and CDR2 sequences are SNHLY and FYNNEI. This PCR relied on a set of 60 Vbeta primers and 13 Jbeta primers. Profiled with immunoSEQ multiplex PCR; TCRdb holds only in-frame clones, not every one. Here the sample table reports 100,000 to 150,000 clones. Concerning this clone itself: What it binds is unknown.

The TCR was taken from a man aged 25-40 years in good health and CMV-seronegative. This rearrangement joins TRBV2 to TRBJ2-1; 10 bases match TRBD2. The sequencing input was PBMCs. The DNA for the CDR3 is TGTGCCAGCAGGGTACGTGGACTAGCGGTTAATGAGCAGTTCTTC. Its protein is CASRVRGLAVNEQFF. Looking up the rest from reference TRBV2 and TRBJ2-1 gives the full variable domain: EPEVTQTPSHQVTQMGQEVILRCVPISNHLYFYWYRQILGQKVEFLVSFYNNEISEKSEIFDDQFSVERPDGSNFTLKIRSTKLEDSAMYFCASRVRGLAVNEQFFGPGTRLTVL.